This entry describes one T cell receptor beta chain. The antigen it recognizes is unknown. Base qualities are missing; no much larger clone stands one base away. The cohort comprised several hundred healthy bone marrow donors. Cohort members were all nominally healthy when sampled, although unrecorded immune exposures were likely present. The donor was CMV seronegative and belonged to the group of roughly 330 seronegative cohort members. Each donor provided a peripheral blood sample, and peripheral blood mononuclear cells were used for TCR beta sequencing. The Qiagen DNeasy Blood Extraction Kit was used to extract genomic DNA from the blood cell samples. The sample is drawn from a study of cytomegalovirus exposure and HLA in healthy donors (dated by TCRdb to 2015 to 2018). As for the study more broadly: According to an earlier analysis of several hundred of the donors, roughly 180 million T cells yielded 117 million unique TCR beta sequences and about 300 Gb of sequence data. In a later analysis, previously published TCR beta repertoires from roughly 710 donors were re-analyzed and high-resolution HLA genotyping was added so that TCR occurrence patterns could be studied. Donor age, sex, ethnicity and CMV serostatus were compiled alongside the repertoire data. Every discovery cohort repertoire had been produced on one sequencing platform. The aim of the study was to test whether cataloging public T cell receptors could identify signatures of past pathogen exposure. An early release covering around 630 HLA-typed donors comprised about 300 gigabases of sequencing data and 85 million or so unique TCR sequences. Besides the first cohort of more than 650 subjects, a separate validation cohort made up of 90 to 150 different subjects was used. Of the roughly 400 genotyped donors, 81% were placed in the genetic ancestry cluster associated with self-reported Caucasian donors. The study combined high-throughput TCR immunosequencing, statistical association of individual TCRs with disease status, and machine learning to predict cytomegalovirus infection status. Class I and class II HLA loci were covered by the typing at four-digit resolution. In a later genetic analysis, genome-wide SNP genotypes for about three fifths of the roughly 670 donors were used, and that subset was treated as a discovery cohort. A handful of DR-DQ haplotypes were handled as single units for association and clustering because linkage in the cohort was strong. The T cell repertoires of 550 to 850 subjects were profiled by immunosequencing and related to cytomegalovirus serostatus. On average, about 200,000 unique TCR beta nucleotide sequences were sequenced per donor among some 430 genotyped donors of the cohort, with roughly a sixth of those sequences being non-productive. Typing coverage differed by locus: A, B, C, DRB1 and DQB1 were typed in about 629-640 donors, DQA1 in about 510, DPA1 in some 570, and DPB1 in 450 to 490. To decide whether each TCR beta V gene segment behaved as functional or pseudogenic, an earlier analysis of some 600 of the donors relied on high-throughput TCR beta sequencing. The later analysis used no new phenotypic data to find candidate immune exposures, relying instead on TCR beta sequences and their occurrence across donors. Overall results and qualifications from the work: Because HLA typing was missing for some donors at each locus, association tests included only the typed subset. A later analysis found that HLA-associated TCR beta chains were more clonally expanded and had lower generation probabilities than equally common non-associated chains. In an earlier analysis of roughly 500 of the donors, most TCR beta V segments appeared in productive rearrangements about 90% or about 30% of the time, broadly matching IMGT annotations. A further reported finding was that TCR beta sequences accurately predicted the HLA-A and HLA-B alleles for most subjects in the first cohort. A later genetic analysis associated a missense DCLRE1C variant with V-gene and J-gene trimming of TCR beta chains, and an independent cohort replicated the association. Roughly uniform sequencing depth across donors was assumed in presence/absence analyses, although this assumption may not hold. In a later analysis, the rate of TCR association differed among HLA loci, with DRB1 alleles having the most associated TCRs and HLA-C alleles having the fewest. At a false discovery rate of 0.05, a later analysis linked under 20,000 TCR beta sequences to specific HLA alleles. In vitro tests confirmed that a few of the cytomegalovirus-associated TCR beta chains recognize cytomegalovirus antigens. Most CMV-associated TCR beta chains appeared to be HLA-restricted in a later analysis, and the HLA associations seemed to be driven largely by CMV exposure. The only immune exposure information available for the cohort was CMV serostatus. The study gave a list of about 160 TCR beta chains associated with cytomegalovirus. Because counts were too low, under 20 rarely observed V segments, including chromosome 9 orphons, were left out of the earlier analysis of roughly 600 of the donors. While some public TCRs were present in many individuals, most TCR sequences turned up only very rarely across donors. This cohort had only TCR beta chains sequenced, and the lack of alpha or paired-chain data limited which features could be detected. Strong co-occurrence of HLA alleles, especially DR and DQ, made assigning TCR associations to individual alleles difficult. The authors suggested that the approach could potentially be generalized to other disease states and immunological phenotypes. Several of the top co-occurrence clusters appeared to be linked to parvovirus B19, influenza, CMV and Epstein-Barr virus, according to a later analysis. A later genetic analysis reported fewer N-insertions in productive TCRs among donors in an Asian-associated ancestry cluster than the approximately 670-donor mean. A cluster of highly shared sequence variants was judged likely to be a technical artifact of the sequencing pipeline. Cytomegalovirus status was reported to be diagnosed by the classifier with high specificity and sensitivity in both the original and validation cohorts. Because the 87-base-pair reads could not distinguish some IMGT-functional V segments, including TRBV6-2 and TRBV6-3, those segments were excluded. Correlated functional status among segregating V segments might reflect linkage disequilibrium, but an unknown experimental factor could not be ruled out.

The method behind the library was the immunoSEQ multiplex PCR assay. For the multiplex PCR, a mixture combining 60 forward primers for TCR Vbeta segments and 13 reverse primers for TCR Jbeta segments was used. The CDR3 region of rearranged TCR beta genes was amplified from genomic DNA with a multiplex PCR assay. On the Illumina HiSeq System, the amplified TCR beta libraries were sequenced as 87-base-pair reads. For the original study's pipeline: Across the 640 or so repertoires, a later analysis counted some 81 million unique TCR beta chains, around 10 million of which were shared by at least two donors. A nearest-neighbor algorithm error-corrected the raw reads and collapsed the reads into unique sequences, merging closely related sequences to remove PCR and sequencing errors. CDR3 sequences were aligned to IMGT reference sequences to assign V, D and J gene segments. For a sequence to be retained, at least a six-nucleotide match to both a V gene segment and a J gene segment was required. Rearrangements were called productive when the CDR3 lacked stop codons and stayed in frame with V and J; all others were non-productive. CDR3 was defined according to IMGT convention as the region running from the second conserved V-encoded cysteine to the conserved J-encoded phenylalanine. The earlier analysis of some 600 of the donors excluded sequences that lacked an unambiguous match to a single V gene segment. In an earlier analysis of around 600 of the donors, V segments were called functional above 56.7% productive rearrangements and were called segregating when the between-donor standard deviation exceeded 5%. A statistical classification framework was developed to diagnose cytomegalovirus status using the catalog of TCR beta chain sequences. In a later analysis, TCR nucleotide sequences were compared against IMGT/GENE-DB human TR gene sequences so that V and J genes could be assigned. The TCRdist pipeline was used in a later analysis to assign CDR3 sequences and most-parsimonious VDJ recombination scenarios. A later analysis defined each TCR beta chain by its CDR3 amino acid sequence plus V-gene family, and excluded reads lacking a unique V-gene family. To address suspected cross-contamination and a sequencing artifact, a later analysis removed over 500 highly shared, low-generation-probability nucleotide sequences. For each public chain, a later analysis derived a clonal expansion index from normalized ranks of inferred template counts within each repertoire. In a later analysis, generation probabilities were computed with a VDJ recombination model fitted to out-of-frame rearrangements, and the resulting probabilities were checked against IGoR. A later analysis scored TCR-TCR, TCR-HLA and TCR-CMV co-occurrence with hypergeometric tests, applying a repertoire-size bias correction to TCR pairs. A later analysis estimated false discovery rates by permuting HLA or CMV assignments 20 times. In a later analysis, co-occurring TCRs were grouped using DBSCAN, and TCRdist sequence similarity was added for clustering within HLA-allele-positive subsets. Repertoires with fewer than 30,000 or more than 120,000 public chains were left out of co-occurrence clustering, as were about 5 repertoires with anomalous nucleotide sharing. TCRdb holds this immuneACCESS table with in-frame rearrangements only. Some clones are missing; in checked studies, unresolved V genes explain under half, and the rest has no known cause. D and trimming come from the DNA, and the V and J calls and clone size come from that table. This sample comprises 110,000 to 150,000 clones, approximately 80% of them detected only once. Clones ranked in the top ten supply approximately 5.1% of the sample.

The CDR3 goes from the cysteine to the phenylalanine over 16 residues. Of all the DNA, just the CDR3 is kept, 48 bases in frame from base 1. Taken from the germline V gene (reference sequence), the CDR1 and CDR2 loops are MNHEY and SMNVEV. Compared with germline, V lacks 6 bases and J lacks 1 base; bases without a gene match: 11. The rearrangement joined TRBV27 to TRBJ1-2, with 7 middle bases fitting TRBD1. Input material: PBMCs. The TCR was taken from a male donor in good health and CMV-seronegative. The CDR3 has the sequence CASSAGTALNNYGYTF. The DNA sequence follows: TGTGCCAGCAGCGCCGGGACAGCCTTAAATAACTATGGCTACACCTTC.